This note documents a single TCR beta chain sequence. The RNA input was about 0.5 to 1 ug, and it was reverse transcribed with random hexamers. TCR beta CDR3 was amplified by immunoSEQ covering 54 Vbeta and 13 Jbeta. From the immunoSEQ multiplex PCR reads, TCRdb called clonotypes with MiXCR, one entry per CDR3 protein. This sample has under 150,000 distinct CDR3 sequences; around 90% occur once, and the top ten carry about 0.25%. These data come from a study of CD8 T cells in Susac syndrome. Treatment-naive patients with stable or active relapsing-remitting disease served as multiple sclerosis controls. TEMRA cells were enriched by FACS, and CD4+ and CD8+ T cells were negatively isolated. Trimming left V 0 bases short and J 0 bases short, with 2 bases between. Germline loops: CDR1 LNHDA, CDR2 SQIVND (reference sequence). The CDR3 is 13 amino acids.

The TCR was taken from a human donor with multiple sclerosis. Sequencing was done on a sample of CD8+ T cells from PBMCs. The V gene is TRBV19, the J gene TRBJ1-1; D uncertain. CDR3 residues: CASSIEMNTEAFF. CDR3 DNA: TGTGCCAGTAGTATAGAAATGAACACTGAAGCTTTCTTT. Based on the CDR3 plus reference TRBV19 and TRBJ1-1, the full variable domain is DGGITQSPKYLFRKEGQNVTLSCEQNLNHDAMYWYRQDPGQGLRLIYYSQIVNDFQKGDIAEGYSVSREKKESFPLTVTSAQKNPTAFYLCASSIEMNTEAFFGQGTRLTVV.